One and the same sample provided the 23 T cell receptor beta chains below, sequenced in a study of technical replicates of blood from a few donors. Here immunoSEQ multiplex PCR was the method, and the copy in TCRdb shows in-frame clones only, minus some. The table shows more than 90,000 clones, with 95% occurring only once. What was sequenced was T cells isolated from PBMCs. Source of these receptors: a human donor in good health.

V is TRBV5-6 and J is TRBJ2-1, with D perhaps matching TRBD2 (6 bases). V was cut by 4 bases and J by 8 bases, with 13 bases left in between. CDR1 and CDR2 from the germline V gene are SGHDT and YYEEEE. CDR3 length: 13 residues. The CDR3 nucleotides read TGTGCCAGCAGCCACGATCTAGCGCATGAGCAGTTCTTC. Its translation: CASSHDLAHEQFF.

This clone appeared a single time. The chain recombines TRBV14 with TRBJ1-1; D is unresolved. V was pared by 0 bases and J by 3 bases, with 20 bases between. Germline values: CDR1 SGHDN, CDR2 FVKESK. The CDR3 is 18 amino acids. CDR3 in amino acids: CASSQEIRAGRGDTEAFF. For the CDR3, the DNA is TGTGCCAGCAGCCAAGAAATTCGGGCAGGCCGCGGGGACACTGAAGCTTTCTTT.

The genes are TRBV15 and TRBJ1-5; D may be TRBD1 (6 bases). The CDR3 totals 14 residues. The germline gives CDR1 LNHNV, CDR2 YYDKDF (reference sequence). Trimming took 4 bases from V and 6 from J, leaving 13 bases between them. CDR3 loop: CATSTNRVRQPQHF. The CDR3 DNA is TGTGCCACCAGCACCAACAGGGTGCGTCAGCCCCAGCATTTT.

The J gene is TRBJ1-4, the V gene TRBV7-6; no reliable D call. The CDR3 contains 13 residues. Germline CDR1 and CDR2: SGHVS and FNYEAQ. The V end was cut by 2 bases, the J end by 6 bases, with 7 bases between. The CDR3 is CASSLYTDEKLFF. The CDR3 nucleotides are TGTGCCAGCAGCTTATATACGGATGAAAAACTGTTTTTT.

This clone was found once. The chain combines TRBV6-6 with TRBJ2-7; 7 bases line up with TRBD1. CDR3 length: 11 amino acids. V was clipped by 6 bases and J by 6 bases; unmatched bases: 2. Germline V CDR1 and CDR2: MNHNY, SVGAGI (reference sequence). CDR3: CASRQGPEQYF. For the CDR3, the DNA is TGTGCCAGCAGACAGGGGCCCGAGCAGTACTTC.

This chain joins TRBV11-2 and TRBJ2-7; tentatively, D is TRBD2 (6 bases). The V and J ends lost 6 bases and 3 bases respectively, with 18 bases between them. The CDR3 length is 15 residues. Germline-derived CDR1 and CDR2 are SGHAT and FQNNGV. The CDR3 bases are TGTGCCAGCAGGGGGGACTTAGACACCTTCTACGAGCAGTACTTC. Its protein product is CASRGDLDTFYEQYF.

The chain couples TRBV28 to TRBJ1-2, with 9 bases identical to TRBD1. The ends lost 4 bases at V and 5 bases at J; junction bases unmatched: 8. This CDR3 is built from 15 residues. Looked up from germline, CDR1 is MDHEN and CDR2 is SYDVKM. The CDR3 region is CASSYVPGQGYGYTF. CDR3 nucleotides: TGTGCCAGCAGTTACGTACCGGGACAGGGATATGGCTACACCTTC.

This chain connects TRBV25-1 to TRBJ2-7; TRBD2 agrees at 15 bases. Germline-derived CDR1 and CDR2 are MGHDK and SYGVNS. V dropped 3 bases and J dropped 4; count of bases not matched to a gene: 4. This CDR3 is built from 16 residues. This chain's CDR3 is CASSEPGLAGGYEQYF. The DNA for the CDR3 is TGTGCCAGCAGTGAGCCGGGACTAGCGGGAGGTTACGAGCAGTACTTC.

This clone was detected only once. V and J are TRBV4-2 and TRBJ1-4; the D gene is possibly TRBD1 (5 bases). Germline lookup yields CDR1 LGHNA and CDR2 YNFKEQ. V dropped 7 bases and J dropped 3 bases, with 27 bases sitting between them. This CDR3 is built from 19 residues. This CDR3 is CASTAHVRGLKGSNEKLFF. The CDR3 nucleotides read TGTGCCAGCACGGCCCATGTTAGGGGCCTAAAGGGGTCTAATGAAAAACTGTTTTTT.

This clone occurred once. This chain links TRBV11-3 with TRBJ1-2, with TRBD1 identical over 8 bases. Germline V gene lookup returns CDR1 SGHNT and CDR2 YENEEA. The CDR3 has 14 residues. Germline trimming cut 5 bases from V and 8 bases from J; bases unmatched to any gene: 10. This CDR3 reads CASSPPTGVGGYTF. Written as DNA, the CDR3 is TGTGCCAGCAGCCCGCCGACAGGGGTTGGGGGCTACACCTTC.

CDR3 loop: CSVVEASSGNTIYF. Here the CDR3 DNA reads TGCAGCGTTGTGGAGGCGAGCTCTGGAAACACCATATATTTT. The chain carries TRBV29-1 and TRBJ1-3; D call uncertain. The CDR3 runs 14 residues. The V gene's germline CDR1 is SQVTM and CDR2 ANQGSEA. V was pared by 4 bases and J by 0 bases, with 10 bases between.

Only one count was recorded for this clone. V usage is TRBV6-1 and J usage is TRBJ2-7, with 7 bases fitting TRBD1. After removal of 3 bases from V and 4 bases from J, the junction contained 9 bases not matched to a gene. Germline V lookup: CDR1 MNHNS, CDR2 SASEGT. The CDR3 covers 15 residues. CDR3 sequence: CASSDPPEGAYEQYF. The CDR3, as DNA: TGTGCCAGCAGTGACCCTCCCGAGGGGGCTTACGAGCAGTACTTC.

The chain combines TRBV19 with TRBJ1-1; D is uncertain. The germline CDR1 and CDR2 sequences are LNHDA and SQIVND (reference sequence). Trimming took 7 bases from V and 4 from J, leaving 10 bases between them. CDR3 length: 12 amino acids. CDR3 residues: CASTIRGTEAFF. Here the CDR3 DNA reads TGTGCCAGTACTATTCGGGGCACTGAAGCTTTCTTT. Full variable domain (rest looked up from reference TRBV19 and TRBJ1-1): DGGITQSPKYLFRKEGQNVTLSCEQNLNHDAMYWYRQDPGQGLRLIYYSQIVNDFQKGDIAEGYSVSREKKESFPLTVTSAQKNPTAFYLCASTIRGTEAFFGQGTRLTVV.

This chain connects TRBV10-2 to TRBJ2-5, with D uncertain. The CDR3 extends over 13 amino acids. Germline V lookup: CDR1 WSHSY, CDR2 SAAADI. V was pared by 5 bases and J by 4 bases, with 11 bases between. The CDR3 loop reads CASSYFGSETQYF. The DNA of the CDR3 is TGCGCCAGCAGTTATTTTGGCTCAGAGACCCAGTACTTC.

This clone occurred once. CDR3 region: CASSVGQGVNYGYTF. The CDR3 DNA follows: TGTGCCAGCAGCGTAGGGCAGGGGGTTAACTATGGCTACACCTTC. The chain joins TRBV9 to TRBJ1-2; 7 bases match TRBD1. V was pared by 0 bases and J by 1 base, with 3 bases of the junction left unmatched. The germline V gene encodes CDR1 SGDLS and CDR2 YYNGEE. This CDR3 is 15 amino acids long.

The chain joins TRBV7-9 to TRBJ2-7; 11 nucleotides match TRBD2. From germline, CDR1 is SEHNR and CDR2 FQNEAQ (reference sequence). This CDR3 has 16 amino acids. J was trimmed by 2 bases and V by 5 bases; bases with no gene match: 8. CDR3 sequence: CASSRVGTSGTYEQYF. In DNA, the CDR3 is TGTGCCAGCAGCCGAGTCGGGACTAGCGGTACCTACGAGCAGTACTTC.

This chain links TRBV5-1 with TRBJ2-5, with TRBD1 matching 7 bases. V was clipped by 1 base and J by 4 bases; unmatched bases: 4. There are 14 residues in the CDR3. Germline V gene sequence: CDR1 SGHRS, CDR2 YFSETQ. The CDR3 loop is CASSLTGVGETQYF. The CDR3 region has the DNA TGCGCCAGCAGCTTGACAGGGGTTGGAGAGACCCAGTACTTC. Supplemented by reference TRBV5-1 and TRBJ2-5, the full variable domain reads KAGVTQTPRYLIKTRGQQVTLSCSPISGHRSVSWYQQTPGQGLQFLFEYFSETQRNKGNFPGRFSGRQFSNSRSEMNVSTLELGDSALYLCASSLTGVGETQYFGPGTRLLVL.

This chain joins TRBV5-8 and TRBJ1-5; TRBD1 aligns across 10 bases. CDR1 is SGHTS, CDR2 YDEGEE, per germline. This CDR3 spans 14 amino acids. Losses at the gene ends were 5 bases for V and 7 bases for J; bases not matched to a gene: 6. CDR3: CASSKGTGEQPQHF. Written as DNA, the CDR3 is TGTGCCAGCAGTAAAGGGACAGGGGAACAGCCCCAGCATTTT.

J is TRBJ2-3 and V is TRBV10-3, with 7 positions matching TRBD2. V lost 1 base to trimming and J lost 0 bases; unmatched junction nucleotides: 4. The germline V gene encodes CDR1 ENHRY and CDR2 SYGVKD. The CDR3 is 16 amino acids. CDR3 DNA sequence: TGTGCCATCAGTGAGTTGGGAGGGCCGAGCACAGATACGCAGTATTTT. Translation gives CAISELGGPSTDTQYF.

About this clone itself: The same CDR3 also results from other DNA sequences found in this sample. V gene TRBV6-5 combines with J gene TRBJ2-2; TRBD1 agrees at 10 bases. The CDR3 consists of 15 residues. Germline V lookup: CDR1 MNHEY, CDR2 SVGAGI. The trim removed 0 bases at V and 6 bases at J, leaving 1 base unmatched. The CDR3 DNA is TGTGCCAGCAGTTACTCCGGACAGGGGGCCGGGGAGCTGTTTTTT. Its translation: CASSYSGQGAGELFF.

CDR3 DNA sequence: TGTGCCAGCAGCCTTCAAGATACGCAGTATTTT. This gives the protein CASSLQDTQYF. This chain links TRBV14 with TRBJ2-3, with D unclear. The CDR3 has 11 amino acids. The germline V and J ends were trimmed by 4 bases and 5 bases, with 4 bases remaining between them. Germline V gives CDR1 SGHDN, CDR2 FVKESK.

The chain is built from TRBV19 and TRBJ1-2; D is undetermined. V shed 5 bases and J shed 4 bases, with 14 bases lying between them. The germline gives CDR1 LNHDA, CDR2 SQIVND (reference sequence). The CDR3 extends over 14 amino acids. The CDR3 sequence: CASSLKSVLYGYTF. CDR3 nucleotide sequence: TGTGCCAGTAGTCTCAAATCAGTCCTCTATGGCTACACCTTC.

The chain recombines TRBV28 with TRBJ1-3; D gene ambiguous. Trimming left V 10 bases short and J 0 bases short, with 13 bases between. This CDR3 has 14 amino acids. Germline-derived CDR1 and CDR2 are MDHEN and SYDVKM. The CDR3 loop is CATFGMSSGNTIYF. The CDR3 DNA follows: TGTGCCACCTTCGGGATGAGCTCTGGAAACACCATATATTTT.